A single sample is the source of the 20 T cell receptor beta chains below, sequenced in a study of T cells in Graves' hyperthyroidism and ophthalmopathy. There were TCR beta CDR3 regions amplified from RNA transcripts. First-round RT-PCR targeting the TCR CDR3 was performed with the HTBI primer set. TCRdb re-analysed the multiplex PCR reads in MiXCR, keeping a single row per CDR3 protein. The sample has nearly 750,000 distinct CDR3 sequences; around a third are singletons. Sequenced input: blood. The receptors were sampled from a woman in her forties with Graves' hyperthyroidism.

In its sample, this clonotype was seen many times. The chain's CDR3 is CSVFQNTGELFF. The CDR3 DNA follows: TGCAGCGTTTTCCAGAACACCGGGGAGCTGTTTTTT. V is TRBV29-1 and J is TRBJ2-2; D is unclear. Germline V gene sequence: CDR1 SQVTM, CDR2 ANQGSEA. Trimming pared 5 bases from V and 1 base from J, leaving 5 bases between. The CDR3 runs 12 residues.

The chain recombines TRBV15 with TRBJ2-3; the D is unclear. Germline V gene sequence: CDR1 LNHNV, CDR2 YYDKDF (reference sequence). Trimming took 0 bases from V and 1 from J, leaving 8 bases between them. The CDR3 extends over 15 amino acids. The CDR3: CATSRDWLGTDTQYF. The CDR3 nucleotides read TGTGCCACCAGCAGAGATTGGCTAGGCACAGATACGCAGTATTTT.

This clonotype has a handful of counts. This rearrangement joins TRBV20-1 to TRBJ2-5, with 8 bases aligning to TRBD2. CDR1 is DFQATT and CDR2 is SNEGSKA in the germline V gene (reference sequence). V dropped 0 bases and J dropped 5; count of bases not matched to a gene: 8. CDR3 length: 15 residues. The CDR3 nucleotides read TGCAGTGCTAGAGATGGGACGGGGGGGCGGGAGACCCAGTACTTC. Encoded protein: CSARDGTGGRETQYF.

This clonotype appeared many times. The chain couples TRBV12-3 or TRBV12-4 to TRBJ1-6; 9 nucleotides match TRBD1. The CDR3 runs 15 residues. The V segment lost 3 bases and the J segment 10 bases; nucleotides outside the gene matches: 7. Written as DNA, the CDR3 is TGTGCCAGCAGTTTTACCGGGACAGGGACCTCACCCCTCCACTTT. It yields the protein CASSFTGTGTSPLHF.

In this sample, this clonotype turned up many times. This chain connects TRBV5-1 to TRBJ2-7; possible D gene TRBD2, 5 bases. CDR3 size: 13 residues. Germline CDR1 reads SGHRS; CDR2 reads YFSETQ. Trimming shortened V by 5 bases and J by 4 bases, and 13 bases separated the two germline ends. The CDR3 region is CASSSTAGYEQYF. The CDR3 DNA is TGCGCCAGCAGTTCCACGGCGGGTTACGAGCAGTACTTC.

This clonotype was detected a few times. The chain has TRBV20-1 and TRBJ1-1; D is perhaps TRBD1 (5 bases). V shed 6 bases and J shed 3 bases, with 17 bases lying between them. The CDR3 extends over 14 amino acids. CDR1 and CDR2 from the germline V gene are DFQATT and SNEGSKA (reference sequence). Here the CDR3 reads CSAGDSPIYTEAFF. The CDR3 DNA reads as TGCAGTGCGGGCGACAGTCCGATCTACACTGAAGCTTTCTTT.

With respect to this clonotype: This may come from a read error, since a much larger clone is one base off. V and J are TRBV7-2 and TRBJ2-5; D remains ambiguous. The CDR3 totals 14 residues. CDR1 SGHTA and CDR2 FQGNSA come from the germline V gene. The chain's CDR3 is CASSGPPYQETQCF. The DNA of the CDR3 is TGTGCCAGCAGCGGGCCACCGTACCAAGAGACCCAGTGCTTC.

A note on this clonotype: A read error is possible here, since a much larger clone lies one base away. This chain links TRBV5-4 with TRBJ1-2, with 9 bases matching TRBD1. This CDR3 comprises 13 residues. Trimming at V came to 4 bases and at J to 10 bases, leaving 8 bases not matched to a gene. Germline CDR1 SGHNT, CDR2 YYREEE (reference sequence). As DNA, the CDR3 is TGTGCCAGCAGCCAATCGGACAGGGGTGTCTACACCTTC. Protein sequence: CASSQSDRGVYTF.

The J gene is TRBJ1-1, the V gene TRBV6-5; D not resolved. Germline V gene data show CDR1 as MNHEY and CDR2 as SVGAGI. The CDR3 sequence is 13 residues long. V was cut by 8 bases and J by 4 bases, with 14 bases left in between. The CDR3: CASRWGGSTEAFF. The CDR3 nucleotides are TGTGCCAGCCGATGGGGTGGGAGCACTGAAGCTTTCTTT.

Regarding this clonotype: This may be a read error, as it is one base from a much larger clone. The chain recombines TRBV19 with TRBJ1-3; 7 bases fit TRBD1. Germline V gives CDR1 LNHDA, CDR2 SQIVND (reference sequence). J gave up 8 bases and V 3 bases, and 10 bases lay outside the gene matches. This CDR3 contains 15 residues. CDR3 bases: TGTGCCAGTAGTATGAACGGCAGGGGGTCCGACACCATATATTTT. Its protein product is CASSMNGRGSDTIYF.

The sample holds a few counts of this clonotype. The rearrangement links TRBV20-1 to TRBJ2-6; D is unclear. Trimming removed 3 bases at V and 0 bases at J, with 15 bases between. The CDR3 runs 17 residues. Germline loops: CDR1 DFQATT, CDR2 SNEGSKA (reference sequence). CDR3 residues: CSARGTLRPSGANVLTF. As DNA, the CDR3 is TGCAGTGCTAGGGGAACATTAAGACCCTCTGGGGCCAACGTCCTGACTTTC.

CDR3 DNA: TGTGCCATCAGTGAGACAGGGAACATGGGCAATCAGCCCCAGCATTTT. This gives the protein CAISETGNMGNQPQHF. J is TRBJ1-5 and V is TRBV10-3, with D perhaps TRBD1 (6 bases). This CDR3 spans 16 amino acids. V shed 2 bases and J shed 2 bases, with 13 bases lying between them. The V gene's germline CDR1 is ENHRY and CDR2 SYGVKD.

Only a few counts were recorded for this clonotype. The CDR3 DNA sequence: TGTGCCAGCAGCTTTGATGGGTATCGTTCCGGGGAGCTGTTTTTT. Translation gives CASSFDGYRSGELFF. This chain joins TRBV7-9 and TRBJ2-2; no clear D gene. Trimming removed 3 bases from V and 6 bases from J, with 14 bases in between. Germline values: CDR1 SEHNR, CDR2 FQNEAQ (reference sequence). The CDR3 spans 15 residues.

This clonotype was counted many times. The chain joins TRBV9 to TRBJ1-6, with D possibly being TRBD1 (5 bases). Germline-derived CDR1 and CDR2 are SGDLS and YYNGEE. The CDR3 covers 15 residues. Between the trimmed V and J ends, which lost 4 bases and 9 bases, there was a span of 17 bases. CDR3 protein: CASSPRQLGVSPLHF. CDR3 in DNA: TGTGCCAGCAGCCCCAGACAGTTGGGGGTTTCACCCCTCCACTTT.

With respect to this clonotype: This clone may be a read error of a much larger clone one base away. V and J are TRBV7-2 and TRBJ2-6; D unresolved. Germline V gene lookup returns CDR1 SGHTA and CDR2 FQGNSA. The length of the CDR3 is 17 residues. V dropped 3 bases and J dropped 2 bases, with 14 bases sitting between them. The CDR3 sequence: CTSSFIRDTTGANVLTF. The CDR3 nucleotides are TGTACCAGCAGCTTTATTAGGGATACTACTGGGGCCAACGTCCTGACTTTC.

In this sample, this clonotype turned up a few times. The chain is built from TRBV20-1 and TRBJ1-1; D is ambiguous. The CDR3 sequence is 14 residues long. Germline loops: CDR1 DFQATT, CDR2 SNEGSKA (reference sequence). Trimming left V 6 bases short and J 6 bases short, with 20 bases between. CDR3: CSAPSPTNIAEAFF. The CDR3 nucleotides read TGCAGTGCCCCCTCCCCGACAAACATCGCTGAAGCTTTCTTT.

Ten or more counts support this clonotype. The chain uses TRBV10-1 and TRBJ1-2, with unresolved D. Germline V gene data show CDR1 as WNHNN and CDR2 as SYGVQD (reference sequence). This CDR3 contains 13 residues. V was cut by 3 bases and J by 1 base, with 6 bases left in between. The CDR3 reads CASSEDLNYGYTF. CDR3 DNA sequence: TGCGCCAGCAGTGAAGACCTTAACTATGGCTACACCTTC.

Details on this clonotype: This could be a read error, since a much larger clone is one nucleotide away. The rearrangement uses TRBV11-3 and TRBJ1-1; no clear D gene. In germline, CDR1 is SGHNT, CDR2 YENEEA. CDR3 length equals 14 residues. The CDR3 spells CASSPRTLNTEALF. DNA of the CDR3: TGTGCCAGCAGCCCCCGGACGTTGAACACTGAAGCTCTCTTT.

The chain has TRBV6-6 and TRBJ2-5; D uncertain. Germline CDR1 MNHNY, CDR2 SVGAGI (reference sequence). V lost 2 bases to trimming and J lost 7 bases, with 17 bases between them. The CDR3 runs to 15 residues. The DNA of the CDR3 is TGTGCCAGCAGTTACACCCCAGAACCAAGTGCGACCCAGTACTTC. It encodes CASSYTPEPSATQYF.

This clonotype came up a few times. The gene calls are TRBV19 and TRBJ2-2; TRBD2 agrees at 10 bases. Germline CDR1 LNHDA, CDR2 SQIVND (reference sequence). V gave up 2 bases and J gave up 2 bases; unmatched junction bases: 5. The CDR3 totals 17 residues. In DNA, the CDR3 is TGTGCCAGTAGTATACTCGAACTAGCGGGAAACACCGGGGAGCTGTTTTTT. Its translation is CASSILELAGNTGELFF.